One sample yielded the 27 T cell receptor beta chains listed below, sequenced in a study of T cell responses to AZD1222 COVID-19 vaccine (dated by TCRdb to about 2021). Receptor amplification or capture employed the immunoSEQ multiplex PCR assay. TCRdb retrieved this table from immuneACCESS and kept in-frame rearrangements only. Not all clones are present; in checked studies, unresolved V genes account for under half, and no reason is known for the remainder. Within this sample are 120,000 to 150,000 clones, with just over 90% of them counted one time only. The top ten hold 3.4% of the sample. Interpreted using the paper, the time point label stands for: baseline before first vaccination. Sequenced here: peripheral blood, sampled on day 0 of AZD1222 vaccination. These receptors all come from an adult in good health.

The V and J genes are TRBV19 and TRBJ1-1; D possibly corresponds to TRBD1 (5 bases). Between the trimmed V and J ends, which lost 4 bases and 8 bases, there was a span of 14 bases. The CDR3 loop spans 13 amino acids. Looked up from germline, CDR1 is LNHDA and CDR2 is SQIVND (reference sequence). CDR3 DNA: TGTGCCAGTAGTAACGGGGCAGCATCAGAAGCTTTCTTT. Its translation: CASSNGAASEAFF.

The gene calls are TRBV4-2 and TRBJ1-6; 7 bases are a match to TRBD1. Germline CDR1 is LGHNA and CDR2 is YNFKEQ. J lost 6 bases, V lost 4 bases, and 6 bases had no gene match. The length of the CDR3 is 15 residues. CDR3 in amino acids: CASSLPGQTNSPLHF. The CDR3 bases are TGTGCCAGCAGCCTTCCGGGACAGACTAATTCACCCCTCCACTTT.

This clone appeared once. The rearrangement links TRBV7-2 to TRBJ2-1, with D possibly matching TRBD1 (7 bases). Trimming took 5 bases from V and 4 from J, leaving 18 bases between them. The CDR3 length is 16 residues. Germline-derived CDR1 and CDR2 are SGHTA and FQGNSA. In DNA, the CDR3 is TGTGCCAGCAGCCTTCGAGGGGGCGGGGTTTACAATGAGCAGTTCTTC. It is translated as CASSLRGGGVYNEQFF.

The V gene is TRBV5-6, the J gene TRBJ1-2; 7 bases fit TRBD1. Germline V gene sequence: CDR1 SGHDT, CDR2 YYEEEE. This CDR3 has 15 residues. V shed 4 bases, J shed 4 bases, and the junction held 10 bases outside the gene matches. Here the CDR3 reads CASSAEAQGVYGYTF. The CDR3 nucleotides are TGTGCCAGCAGCGCCGAGGCCCAGGGGGTCTATGGCTACACCTTC.

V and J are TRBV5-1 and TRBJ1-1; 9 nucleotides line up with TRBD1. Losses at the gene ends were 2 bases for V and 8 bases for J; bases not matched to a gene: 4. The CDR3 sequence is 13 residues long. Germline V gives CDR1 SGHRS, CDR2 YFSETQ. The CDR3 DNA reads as TGCGCCAGCAGCTTTACAGGGGGCGCCGAAGCTTTCTTT. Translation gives CASSFTGGAEAFF.

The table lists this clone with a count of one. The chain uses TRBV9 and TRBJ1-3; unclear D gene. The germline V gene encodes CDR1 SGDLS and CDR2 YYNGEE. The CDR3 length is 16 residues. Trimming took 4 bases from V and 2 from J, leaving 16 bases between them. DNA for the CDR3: TGTGCCAGCAGCCCCCGTGAAACTCGGGCTGGAAACACCATATATTTT. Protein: CASSPRETRAGNTIYF.

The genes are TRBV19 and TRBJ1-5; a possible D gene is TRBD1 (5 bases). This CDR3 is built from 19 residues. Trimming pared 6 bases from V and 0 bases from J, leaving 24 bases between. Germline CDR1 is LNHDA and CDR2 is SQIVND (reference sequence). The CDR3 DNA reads TGTGCCAGTAGGCTGACCGGGACTGCTTGGGGGGGTAGCAATCAGCCCCAGCATTTT. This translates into CASRLTGTAWGGSNQPQHF.

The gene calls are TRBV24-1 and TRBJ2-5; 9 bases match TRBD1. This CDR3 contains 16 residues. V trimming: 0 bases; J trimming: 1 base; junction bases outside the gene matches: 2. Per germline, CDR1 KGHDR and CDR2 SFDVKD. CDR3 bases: TGTGCCACCAGTGATTTGGGACAGGGGATCCAAGAGACCCAGTACTTC. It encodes CATSDLGQGIQETQYF.

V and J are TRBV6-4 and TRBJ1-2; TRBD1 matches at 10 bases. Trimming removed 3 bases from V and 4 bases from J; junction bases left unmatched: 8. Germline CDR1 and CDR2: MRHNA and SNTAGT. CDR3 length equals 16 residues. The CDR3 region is CASSESAGDRGYGYTF. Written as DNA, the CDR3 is TGTGCCAGCAGTGAAAGCGCAGGGGACAGGGGCTATGGCTACACCTTC.

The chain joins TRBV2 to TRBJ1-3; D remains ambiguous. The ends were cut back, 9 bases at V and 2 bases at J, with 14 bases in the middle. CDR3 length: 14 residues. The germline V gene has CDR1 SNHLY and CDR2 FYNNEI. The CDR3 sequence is CASELLRAGNTIYF. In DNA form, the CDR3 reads TGTGCCAGTGAGCTATTGAGGGCTGGAAACACCATATATTTT.

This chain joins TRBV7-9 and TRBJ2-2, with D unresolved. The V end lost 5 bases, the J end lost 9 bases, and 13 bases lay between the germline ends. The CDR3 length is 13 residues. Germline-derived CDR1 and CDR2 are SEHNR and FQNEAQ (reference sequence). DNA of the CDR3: TGTGCCAGCAGCATCACAGAGTGGCGGGAGCTGTTTTTT. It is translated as CASSITEWRELFF.

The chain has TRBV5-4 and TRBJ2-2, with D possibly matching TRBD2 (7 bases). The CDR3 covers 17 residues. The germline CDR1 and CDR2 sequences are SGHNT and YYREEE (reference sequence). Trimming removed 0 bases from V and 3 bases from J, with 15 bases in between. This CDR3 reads CASSLAGRGAHTGELFF. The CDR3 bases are TGTGCCAGCAGCTTGGCCGGTCGGGGGGCTCACACCGGGGAGCTGTTTTTT.

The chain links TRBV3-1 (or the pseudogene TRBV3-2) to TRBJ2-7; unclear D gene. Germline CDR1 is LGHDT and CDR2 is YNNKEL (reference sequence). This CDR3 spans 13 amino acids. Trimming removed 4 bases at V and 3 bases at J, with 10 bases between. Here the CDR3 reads CASSPGLGYEQYF. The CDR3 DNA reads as TGTGCCAGCAGCCCCGGCTTGGGCTACGAGCAGTACTTC.

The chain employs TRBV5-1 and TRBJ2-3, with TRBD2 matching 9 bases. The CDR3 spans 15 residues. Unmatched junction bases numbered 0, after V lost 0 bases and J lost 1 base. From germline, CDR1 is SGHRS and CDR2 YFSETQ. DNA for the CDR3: TGCGCCAGCAGCTTGGGACTAGCGGGCACAGATACGCAGTATTTT. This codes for CASSLGLAGTDTQYF.

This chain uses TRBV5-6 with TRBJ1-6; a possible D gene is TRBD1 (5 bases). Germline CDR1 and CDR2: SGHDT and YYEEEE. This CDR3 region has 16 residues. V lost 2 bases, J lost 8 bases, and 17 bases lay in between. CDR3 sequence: CASSLIDSLGDSPLHF. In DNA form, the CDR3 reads TGTGCCAGCAGCTTAATAGACAGTCTGGGGGATTCACCCCTCCACTTT.

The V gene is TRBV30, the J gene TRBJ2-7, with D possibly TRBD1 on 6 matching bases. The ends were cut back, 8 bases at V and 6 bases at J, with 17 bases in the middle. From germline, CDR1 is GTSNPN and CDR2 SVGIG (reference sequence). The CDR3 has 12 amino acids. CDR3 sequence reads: CAQGRQDSEQYF. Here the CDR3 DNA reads TGTGCCCAAGGTCGGCAGGACAGCGAGCAGTACTTC.

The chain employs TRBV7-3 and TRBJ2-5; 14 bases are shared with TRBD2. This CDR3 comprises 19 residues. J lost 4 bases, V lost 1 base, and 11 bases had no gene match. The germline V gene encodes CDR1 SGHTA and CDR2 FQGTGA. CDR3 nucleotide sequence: TGTGCCAGCAGCTTAAGGCCCGGACTAGCGGGAGGAAGGGGAGAGACCCAGTACTTC. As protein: CASSLRPGLAGGRGETQYF.

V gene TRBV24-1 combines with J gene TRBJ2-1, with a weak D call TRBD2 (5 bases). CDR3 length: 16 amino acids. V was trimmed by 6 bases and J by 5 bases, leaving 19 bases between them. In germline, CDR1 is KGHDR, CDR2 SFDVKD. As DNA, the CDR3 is TGTGCCACCAGTTCCCGCACCGCCCGGGGAGACAATGAGCAGTTCTTC. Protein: CATSSRTARGDNEQFF.

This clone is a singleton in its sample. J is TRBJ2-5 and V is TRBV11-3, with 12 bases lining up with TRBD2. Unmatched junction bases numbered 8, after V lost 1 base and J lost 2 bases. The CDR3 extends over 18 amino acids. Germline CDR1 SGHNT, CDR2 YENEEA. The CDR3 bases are TGTGCCAGCAGCTTAGTTCTAGGACTAGCGGGGTCACAAGAGACCCAGTACTTC. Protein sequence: CASSLVLGLAGSQETQYF.

CDR3 sequence reads: CASSLESRTTNEKLFF. The CDR3 nucleotides read TGCGCCAGCAGCTTGGAGTCCCGGACAACTAATGAAAAACTGTTTTTT. The chain is built from TRBV5-1 and TRBJ1-4, with D unclear. The germline V and J ends were trimmed by 0 bases and 0 bases, with 9 bases remaining between them. The CDR3 extends over 16 amino acids. Germline V gives CDR1 SGHRS, CDR2 YFSETQ.

The CDR3 nucleotides are TGTGCCAGCAGCTTAGACGACAGCACCAATCAGCCCCAGCATTTT. This encodes CASSLDDSTNQPQHF. V and J are TRBV7-8 and TRBJ1-5; D is possibly TRBD1 (5 bases). Germline CDR1 SGHVS, CDR2 FQNEAQ. V dropped 1 base and J dropped 3 bases, with 10 bases sitting between them. This CDR3 contains 15 residues.

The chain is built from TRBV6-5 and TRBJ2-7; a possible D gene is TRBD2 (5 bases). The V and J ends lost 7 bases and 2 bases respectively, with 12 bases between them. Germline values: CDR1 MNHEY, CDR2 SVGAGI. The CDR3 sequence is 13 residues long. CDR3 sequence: CASNTDGTYEQYF. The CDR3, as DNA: TGTGCCAGCAATACAGACGGGACCTACGAGCAGTACTTC.

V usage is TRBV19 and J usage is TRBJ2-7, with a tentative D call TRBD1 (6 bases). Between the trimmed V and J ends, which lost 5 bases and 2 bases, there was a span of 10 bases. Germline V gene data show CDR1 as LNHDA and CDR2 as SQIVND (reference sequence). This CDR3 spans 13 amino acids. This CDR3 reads CASSRRDTYEQYF. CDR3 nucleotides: TGTGCCAGTAGTCGACGGGACACCTACGAGCAGTACTTC.

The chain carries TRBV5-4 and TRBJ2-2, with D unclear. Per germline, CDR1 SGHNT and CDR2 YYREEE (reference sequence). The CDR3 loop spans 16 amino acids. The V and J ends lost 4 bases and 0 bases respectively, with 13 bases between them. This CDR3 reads CASSPRTVANTGELFF. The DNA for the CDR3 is TGTGCCAGCAGCCCTAGGACCGTCGCGAACACCGGGGAGCTGTTTTTT.

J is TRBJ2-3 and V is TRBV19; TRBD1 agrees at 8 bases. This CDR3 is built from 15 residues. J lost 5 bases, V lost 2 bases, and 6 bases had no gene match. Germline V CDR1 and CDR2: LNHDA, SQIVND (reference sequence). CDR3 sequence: CASSIPGTGKDTQYF. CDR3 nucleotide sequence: TGTGCCAGTAGTATACCGGGGACAGGTAAAGATACGCAGTATTTT.

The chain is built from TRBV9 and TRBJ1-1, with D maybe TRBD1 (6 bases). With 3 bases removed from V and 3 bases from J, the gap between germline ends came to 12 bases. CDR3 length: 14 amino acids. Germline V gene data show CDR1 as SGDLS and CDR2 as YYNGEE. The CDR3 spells CASSEMGQDTEAFF. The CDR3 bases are TGTGCCAGCAGCGAAATGGGACAAGACACTGAAGCTTTCTTT.

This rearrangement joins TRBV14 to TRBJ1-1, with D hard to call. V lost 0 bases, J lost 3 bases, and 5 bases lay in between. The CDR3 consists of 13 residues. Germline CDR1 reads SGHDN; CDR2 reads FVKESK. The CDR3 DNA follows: TGTGCCAGCAGCCAAGATCATTACACTGAAGCTTTCTTT. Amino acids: CASSQDHYTEAFF.